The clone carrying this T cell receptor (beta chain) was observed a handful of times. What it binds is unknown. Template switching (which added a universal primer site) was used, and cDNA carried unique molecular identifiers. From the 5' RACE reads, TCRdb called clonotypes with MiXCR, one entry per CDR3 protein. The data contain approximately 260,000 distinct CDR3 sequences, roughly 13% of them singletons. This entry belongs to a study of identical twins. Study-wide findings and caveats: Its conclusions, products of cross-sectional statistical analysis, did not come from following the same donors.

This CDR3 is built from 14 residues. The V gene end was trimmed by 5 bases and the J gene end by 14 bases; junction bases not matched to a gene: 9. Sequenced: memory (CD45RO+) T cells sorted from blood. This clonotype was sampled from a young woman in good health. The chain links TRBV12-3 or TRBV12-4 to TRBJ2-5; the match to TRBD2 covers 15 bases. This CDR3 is CASSPRTSGGAYYF. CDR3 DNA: TGTGCCAGCAGTCCCCGGACTAGCGGGGGGGCCTACTACTTC.